This T cell receptor beta chain was captured by sequencing in a study of human T cells and chemical hapten exposure. Time point meaning: pre-sensitization, week 0. Treatment meaning: therapeutic diphenylcyclopropenone sensitization with weekly scalp DPC. TCRdb called the RACE reads again in MiXCR, with one record for every CDR3 protein. The table records about 51,000 distinct CDR3 sequences, about 9% of them present only once. This CDR3 has 15 residues. Unmatched junction bases numbered 12, after V lost 5 bases and J lost 9 bases. Germline loops: CDR1 MNHEY, CDR2 SVGAGI. The chain joins TRBV6-5 to TRBJ2-1, with 8 positions matching TRBD2. The sample was whole blood, taken in connection with sensitization to the hapten diphenylcyclopropenone (DPC). This TCR derives from a woman between 35 and 50 years old with alopecia areata. Some clones in this sample may be carry-over from other donors' samples. CDR3 coding DNA: TGTGCCAGCAGTACGGGTCCCGGGACTAGTGGTGAGCAGTTCTTC. Translating gives CASSTGPGTSGEQFF.